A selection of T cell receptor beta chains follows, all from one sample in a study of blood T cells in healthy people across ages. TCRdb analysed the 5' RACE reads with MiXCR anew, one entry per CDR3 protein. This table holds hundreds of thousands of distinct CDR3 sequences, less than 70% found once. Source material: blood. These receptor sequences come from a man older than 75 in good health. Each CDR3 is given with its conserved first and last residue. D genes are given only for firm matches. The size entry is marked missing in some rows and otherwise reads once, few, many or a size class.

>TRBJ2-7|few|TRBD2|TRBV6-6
TGTGCCAGCACTCTAACTCGCCTAGCGGGAGACGAGCAGTACTTC
CASTLTRLAGDEQYF
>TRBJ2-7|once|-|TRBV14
TGTGCCAGCAGCCCTCAGGGACTCGACTCTTACGAGCAGTACTTC
CASSPQGLDSYEQYF
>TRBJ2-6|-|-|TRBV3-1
TGTGCCAGCAGCCAAGTCCCCGAACAGGGTTTCTTTGGGGCCAACGTCCTGACTTTC
CASSQVPEQGFFGANVLTF
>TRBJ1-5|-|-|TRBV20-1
TGCAGTGCCGAATCGCCAGGGATTCGGGAGCCCCAGCATTTT
CSAESPGIREPQHF
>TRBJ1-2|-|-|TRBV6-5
TGTGCCAGCAGGGTACCGGGACCTTCTAGGGGCTACACCTTC
CASRVPGPSRGYTF
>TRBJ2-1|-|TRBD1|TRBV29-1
TGCAGCGTTGACCCCCTACAGGGGAGAGGTGAGCAGTTCTTC
CSVDPLQGRGEQFF
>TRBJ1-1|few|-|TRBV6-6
TGTGCCAGCACTCGTCGTGTGAACACTGAAGCTTTCTTT
CASTRRVNTEAFF
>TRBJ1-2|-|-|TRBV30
TGTGCCTGGCGAGGCTATGGCTACACCTTC
CAWRGYGYTF
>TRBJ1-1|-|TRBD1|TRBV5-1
TGCGCCAGCAGCTTCGGACAGGCAAGAACTGAAGCTTTCTTT
CASSFGQARTEAFF
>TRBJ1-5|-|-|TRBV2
TGTGCCAGCAGCCAGACCGATAGCAATCAGCCCCAGCATTTT
CASSQTDSNQPQHF
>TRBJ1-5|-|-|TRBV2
TGTGCCAGCAGTGACAGATTTCAGCCCCAGCATTTT
CASSDRFQPQHF
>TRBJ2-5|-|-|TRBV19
TGTGCCAGTGGCGCTCTTGGGGAGACCCAGTACTTC
CASGALGETQYF
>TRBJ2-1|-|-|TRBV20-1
TGCAGTGCTAGAGATAAAGGGTTTGAGCAGTTCTTC
CSARDKGFEQFF
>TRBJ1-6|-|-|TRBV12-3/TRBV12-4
TGTGCCAGCATGGGGGTGAGCAATTCACCCCTCCACTTT
CASMGVSNSPLHF
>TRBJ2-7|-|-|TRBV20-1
TGCAGTGCTAGGAGGGGCGGTATCAATGAGCAGTACTTC
CSARRGGINEQYF
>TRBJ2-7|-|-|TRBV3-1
TGTGCCAGCAGCCAAGATCGGGCGGGCGAGCAGTACTTC
CASSQDRAGEQYF
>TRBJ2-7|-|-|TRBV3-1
TGTGCCAGCAGCCAGCGTGAGGGGCTCGAGCAGTACTTC
CASSQREGLEQYF
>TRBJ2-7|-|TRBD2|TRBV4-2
TGTGCCAGCAGCCAAGCCCTAGCGGGAGGTCTTTTCTCCTACGAGCAGTACTTC
CASSQALAGGLFSYEQYF
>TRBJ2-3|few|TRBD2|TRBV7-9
TGTGCCAGCAGCCAGACTAGCGGGACGGCAGATACGCAGTATTTT
CASSQTSGTADTQYF
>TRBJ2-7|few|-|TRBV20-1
TGCAGTGCTCCTCATTGGGGCGGCAACGAGCAGTACTTC
CSAPHWGGNEQYF